The 10 T cell receptor beta chains below come from one sample, sequenced in a study of T cells expressing NK-cell markers (dated by TCRdb to 2020 to 2022). Preparation of the library involved 5' RACE. Sequencer: Illumina HiSeq 2000. Each CDR3 protein sequence appears as one entry after TCRdb reprocessed the reads, and no DNA is included. This specimen's table enumerates about 160,000 distinct CDR3 sequences. The ten most abundant clones make up around a sixth of the sample. Sequencing was performed on blood T cells: a sorted CD56 or NKG2C T cell subset, CD4+ or CD8+ T cells, or bulk PBMC T cells (not recorded which). The source is a woman between 18 and 70 years old in good health.

CDR3: CASRGVNEQFF. This chain uses TRBV12-3 or TRBV12-4 with TRBJ2-1; no DNA is available, so the TRBD1 call from TCRdb remains unchecked. The CDR3 is 11 amino acids.

The rearrangement links TRBV27 to TRBJ2-5; TCRdb names TRBD1, which stays unverified in the absence of DNA. CDR3 size: 14 residues. Germline V lookup: CDR1 MNHEY, CDR2 SMNVEV (reference sequence). Here the CDR3 reads CASSLGREIETQYF.

V gene TRBV7-9 combines with J gene TRBJ1-2; lacking DNA, the TRBD1 call made by TCRdb goes unchecked. The CDR3 is 15 amino acids. Germline lookup yields CDR1 SEHNR and CDR2 FQNEAQ (reference sequence). CDR3 amino acids: CASSLTGFINYGYTF. The full variable domain, rest sourced from reference TRBV7-9 and TRBJ1-2, is DTGVSQNPRHKITKRGQNVTFRCDPISEHNRLYWYRQTLGQGPEFLTYFQNEAQLEKSRLLSDRFSAERPKGSFSTLEIQRTEQGDSAMYLCASSLTGFINYGYTFGSGTRLTVV.

The V call is TRBV5-5, the J call TRBJ2-5; no DNA is available, so the TRBD2 call from TCRdb remains unchecked. This CDR3 is 16 amino acids long. CDR1 is SGHKS, CDR2 YYEKEE, per germline (reference sequence). The CDR3 here is CASSLDGGSYQETQYF.

V gene TRBV11-1 combines with J gene TRBJ2-1; the D gene TCRdb calls, TRBD2, cannot be checked with no DNA. The CDR3 covers 21 residues. CDR1 and CDR2 (germline): SGHAT, FQDESV (reference sequence). The CDR3 loop reads CASSFSTRLAGVLSGDNEQFF. Full variable domain (rest looked up from reference TRBV11-1 and TRBJ2-1): EAEVAQSPRYKITEKSQAVAFWCDPISGHATLYWYRQILGQGPELLVQFQDESVVDDSQLPKDRFSAERLKGVDSTLKIQPAELGDSAMYLCASSFSTRLAGVLSGDNEQFFGPGTRLTVL.

The chain employs TRBV3-1 and TRBJ2-2; TCRdb outputs TRBD1, but without DNA this stays unchecked. The CDR3 covers 14 residues. Germline V gene sequence: CDR1 LGHDT, CDR2 YNNKEL (reference sequence). The CDR3 reads CASRSRGGLGELFF. Full variable domain (remainder filled in from reference TRBV3-1 and TRBJ2-2): DTAVSQTPKYLVTQMGNDKSIKCEQNLGHDTMYWYKQDSKKFLKIMFSYNNKELIINETVPNRFSPKSPDKAHLNLHINSLELGDSAVYFCASRSRGGLGELFFGEGSRLTVL.

J is TRBJ1-6 and V is TRBV5-1; TCRdb gives TRBD1 as the D gene, but with no DNA this cannot be confirmed. Germline loops: CDR1 SGHRS, CDR2 YFSETQ. The CDR3 has 15 residues. This CDR3 reads CASSTSGTENSPLHF.

The genes are TRBV3-1 and TRBJ2-1; TCRdb calls TRBD1, which cannot be checked without DNA. The CDR3 runs 14 residues. Germline CDR1 and CDR2: LGHDT and YNNKEL (reference sequence). CDR3 in amino acids: CASSQGPIYNEQFF.

This chain's CDR3 is CASNPAQKNTEAFF. The chain combines TRBV6-1 with TRBJ1-1. CDR1 and CDR2 (germline): MNHNS, SASEGT. This CDR3 region has 14 residues.

V and J are TRBV4-1 and TRBJ1-1; absent DNA, TCRdb's TRBD1 call cannot be checked. The CDR3 contains 18 residues. Per germline, CDR1 MGHRA and CDR2 YSYEKL. The CDR3 region is CASSQAILYRGLNTEAFF.